A selection of T cell receptor beta chains follows, all from one sample in a study of CD8 T cells in ankylosing spondylitis. TCRdb re-analysed the 5' RACE reads in MiXCR, keeping a single row per CDR3 protein. The sample includes 350,000 or so distinct CDR3 sequences, about 9.9% of them seen just once. Sequencing used blood, either unsorted or a sorted T cell fraction (not recorded which). The receptors stem from a female donor with ankylosing spondylitis or in good health (not recorded which). Both conserved end residues are trimmed from each CDR3. Fields, in order: V gene, CDR3 protein.

TRBV7-3	ASSPGAGAYTGELF
TRBV20-1	SALSRHSNQPQH
TRBV5-1	ASSLGAPNTGELF
TRBV20-1	SAGPGDGDTQY
TRBV29-1	SVEGIGSGGPPSSYNEQF
TRBV18	ASSRFQGNAVEAF
TRBV28	ASSSPGQQPQH
TRBV5-6	ASSLGEPETQY
TRBV6-1	ASRVTGTGKETQY
TRBV20-1	SARVQRDTLSYEQY
TRBV7-9	ASTRTDREDTDTQY
TRBV27	ASTPGREDNEQF
TRBV20-1	NPDGQETQY
TRBV3-1	ASSQAGGLNEQF
TRBV16	ASSQWGTALH
TRBV7-2	ASSMRLFAGPEAF
TRBV9	ASSVEGGQSYEQY
TRBV21-1	ASSKVGRGKGNQPQH
TRBV20-1	SARAHFDGYT
TRBV30	AWNRGISTEAF
TRBV18	ASSPIDREDQPQH
TRBV5-6	ASSLWGGTVKNIQY